The 7 T cell receptor beta chains below come from one sample, sequenced in a study of shared clonotypes between healthy human individuals. TCRdb's table, derived via immunoSEQ multiplex PCR, lists solely in-frame clones and lacks some. Among roughly 2,500,000 clones listed, 80% to 95% were seen once. The sample consisted of naive CD4+ T cells from PBMCs. Subset: CD45RA+ positively selected. Source of these receptors: a man younger than 35 in good health. Some clones in this sample may be carry-over from other donors' samples.

This sequence joins TRBV5-6 and TRBJ2-4, with 7 bases matching TRBD2. The V gene's germline CDR1 is SGHDT and CDR2 YYEEEE. CDR3 length: 16 residues. V was pared by 4 bases and J by 0 bases, with 7 bases of the junction left unmatched. CDR3 sequence (DNA): TGTGCCAGCAGCCCGTGGGTAGCGGGAGCCAAAAACATTCAGTACTTC. This sequence encodes CASSPWVAGAKNIQYF.

This CDR3 is CASGGYEGSSTDTQYF. The CDR3 DNA is TGTGCCAGCGGCGGGTACGAGGGCTCTAGCACAGATACGCAGTATTTT. The chain uses TRBV28 and TRBJ2-3; tentatively, D is TRBD2 (5 bases). Germline V gene data show CDR1 as MDHEN and CDR2 as SYDVKM. The ends were cut back, 8 bases at V and 0 bases at J, with 18 bases in the middle. The CDR3 has 16 residues. Based on the CDR3 plus reference TRBV28 and TRBJ2-3, the full variable domain is DVKVTQSSRYLVKRTGEKVFLECVQDMDHENMFWYRQDPGLGLRLIYFSYDVKMKEKGDIPEGYSVSREKKERFSLILESASTNQTSMYLCASGGYEGSSTDTQYFGPGTRLTVL.

The gene calls are TRBV25-1 and TRBJ2-4; perhaps TRBD2 as D (6 bases). This CDR3 spans 14 amino acids. The V end was cut by 5 bases, the J end by 1 base, with 9 bases between. The germline V gene encodes CDR1 MGHDK and CDR2 SYGVNS. Written as DNA, the CDR3 is TGTGCCAGCAGTAGTAGCGGCGCCAAAAACATTCAGTACTTC. This translates into CASSSSGAKNIQYF.

The chain uses TRBV5-6 and TRBJ1-2; TRBD1 matches at 9 bases. J gave up 6 bases and V 3 bases, and 3 bases lay outside the gene matches. The CDR3 has 13 amino acids. Germline loops: CDR1 SGHDT, CDR2 YYEEEE. The CDR3 coding sequence is TGTGCCAGCAGCTACGGGGACAGGGATGGCTACACCTTC. Its translation is CASSYGDRDGYTF.

This chain uses TRBV28 with TRBJ2-5; D is possibly TRBD1 (5 bases). Germline-derived CDR1 and CDR2 are MDHEN and SYDVKM. The CDR3 spans 16 residues. Trimming removed 2 bases at V and 2 bases at J, with 15 bases between. CDR3 in amino acids: CASSLTRQRKQETQYF. The CDR3 DNA reads as TGTGCCAGCAGTTTAACCAGACAGAGGAAACAAGAGACCCAGTACTTC.

Written as DNA, the CDR3 is TGTGCCAGCAGCCGACTTCGGGGCAGCTACGAGCAGTACTTC. It specifies CASSRLRGSYEQYF. The V gene is TRBV7-2, the J gene TRBJ2-7; D could derive from TRBD1 or TRBD2 (5 bases each). Germline V gene data show CDR1 as SGHTA and CDR2 as FQGNSA. This CDR3 region has 14 residues. Trimming removed 5 bases from V and 3 bases from J, with 14 bases in between.

This chain links TRBV2 with TRBJ1-2, with 7 positions matching TRBD1. V gave up 4 bases and J gave up 1 base; unmatched junction bases: 6. From germline, CDR1 is SNHLY and CDR2 FYNNEI. The CDR3 contains 15 residues. The CDR3 protein is CASSGRQGGNYGYTF. CDR3 coding DNA: TGTGCCAGCAGTGGTCGACAGGGTGGTAACTATGGCTACACCTTC. Complete variable domain (other parts from reference TRBV2 and TRBJ1-2): EPEVTQTPSHQVTQMGQEVILRCVPISNHLYFYWYRQILGQKVEFLVSFYNNEISEKSEIFDDQFSVERPDGSNFTLKIRSTKLEDSAMYFCASSGRQGGNYGYTFGSGTRLTVV.